A selection of T cell receptor beta chains follows, all from one sample in a study of blood T cell repertoires in COVID-19. Profiling relied on immunoSEQ multiplex PCR, and the TCRdb table lists in-frame clones only, not all of them. The sample holds roughly 260,000 clones, approximately 82% seen once. The specimen sequenced was peripheral blood. The receptors derive from an elderly woman with active or convalescent COVID-19. The CDR3 runs from the conserved cysteine through the conserved F or W. D genes are given only for firm matches. Size is omitted from some rows. Given values are once, few, many or a class for expanded clones.

TRBD2	NA	TRBV7-9	TRBJ2-7	TGTGCCAGCAGCGCGGGAGGGAGCCAAGGGCAGTACTTC	CASSAGGSQGQYF
NA	NA	TRBV1	TRBJ1-1	TGCACCAGCAGCCAAGTAGTACAGCCGAACACTGAAGCTTTCTTT	CTSSQVVQPNTEAFF
TRBD2	NA	TRBV6-1	TRBJ2-1	TGTGCCAGCAGTGAACTGGATAGCGGGTTTACCTACAATGAGCAGTTCTTC	CASSELDSGFTYNEQFF
NA	NA	TRBV6-5	TRBJ1-5	TGTGCCAGCAGTTACTCGGGGGGGGTCAATCAGCCCCAGCATTTT	CASSYSGGVNQPQHF
NA	NA	TRBV3-1/TRBV3-2	TRBJ2-7	TGTGCCAGCAGCCGCTCCGGGACACACTCCTACGAGCAGTACTTC	CASSRSGTHSYEQYF
NA	few	TRBV21-1	TRBJ1-6	TGTGCCAGCAGCCCCTTGGGACAGATCTATAATTCACCCCTCCACTTT	CASSPLGQIYNSPLHF
TRBD2	NA	TRBV5-5	TRBJ2-1	TGTGCCAGCAGCTTGGGTGGGCTAGCGGGTGGTGGTGAGCAGTTCTTC	CASSLGGLAGGGEQFF
NA	NA	TRBV6-1	TRBJ1-2	TGTGCCAGCAGTGAAGCGGACACCTTTACGACGGGCTACACCTTC	CASSEADTFTTGYTF
NA	NA	TRBV19	TRBJ1-2	TGTGCCAGTACACGTTTGGCAGTAAGAGGGAACTATGGCTACACCTTC	CASTRLAVRGNYGYTF
TRBD2	NA	TRBV29-1	TRBJ2-1	TGCAGCGTTGCTAAGGGACTAGCGGGGATGGGTGAGCAGTTCTTC	CSVAKGLAGMGEQFF
TRBD1	NA	TRBV6-5	TRBJ2-7	TGTGCCAGCAGTTACGACAGGGTAGACTACGAGCAGTACTTC	CASSYDRVDYEQYF
TRBD1	NA	TRBV10-2	TRBJ1-5	TGCGCCAGCTGGGACAGAAATCTACTAAATCAGCCCCAGCATTTT	CASWDRNLLNQPQHF
TRBD1	NA	TRBV28	TRBJ1-5	TGTGCCAGCAGGGTAGGGACAGGGCGGCTTCAGCCCCAGCATTTT	CASRVGTGRLQPQHF
TRBD1	NA	TRBV5-6	TRBJ2-5	TGTGCCAGCAGCTTGTCGGGGACAGGAGAGACCCAGTACTTC	CASSLSGTGETQYF
NA	NA	TRBV29-1	TRBJ2-7	TGCAGCGTGGCAGGGTCCTACGAGCAGTACTTC	CSVAGSYEQYF
TRBD1	NA	TRBV6-5	TRBJ2-3	TGTGCCAGCAGCCGACGACAGGGCCCAGATACGCAGTATTTT	CASSRRQGPDTQYF
NA	NA	TRBV12-2	TRBJ1-4	TGTGCAAGTCGCTTAGCAGGGGTCGGGGAAAAACTGTTTTTT	CASRLAGVGEKLFF
NA	NA	TRBV10-3	TRBJ2-2	TGTGCCATCAGTGATCAGTGGCAGGGTGACACCGGGGAGCTGTTTTTT	CAISDQWQGDTGELFF
NA	NA	TRBV12-3/TRBV12-4	TRBJ1-5	TGTGCCAGCAGCCAAGGGGTCCAGCCCCAGCATTTT	CASSQGVQPQHF
NA	NA	TRBV10-2	TRBJ1-5	TGCGCCAGCAGGCCCGGGACTATTAATCAGCCCCAGCATTTT	CASRPGTINQPQHF
TRBD2	NA	TRBV5-1	TRBJ2-7	TGCGCCAGCAGCGAGCTAGCGGGAGACGGTAACGAGCAGTACTTC	CASSELAGDGNEQYF
NA	NA	TRBV28	TRBJ2-7	TGTGCCAGTCGACAGCCCTTGACCTACGAGCAGTACTTC	CASRQPLTYEQYF
NA	NA	TRBV28	TRBJ2-5	TGTGCCAGCAGTTTATTAGGGGGAATTGGGGGCGGAGAGACCCAGTACTTC	CASSLLGGIGGGETQYF
NA	NA	TRBV6-5	TRBJ2-2	TGTGCCATTCACAGGGATAGGGTTTCCGGGGAGCTGTTTTTT	CAIHRDRVSGELFF
NA	NA	TRBV30	TRBJ1-1	TGTGCCTGGATGAGGGTCGGTCGGACTGAAGCTTTCTTT	CAWMRVGRTEAFF
NA	NA	TRBV2	TRBJ2-6	TGTGCCAGCAGTGAGGGCCCCTCTGGGGCCAACGTCCTGACTTTC	CASSEGPSGANVLTF
TRBD2	NA	TRBV10-3	TRBJ2-2	TGTGCCACATCTACTAGCGGGAGTTCCACCGGGGAGCTGTTTTTT	CATSTSGSSTGELFF
TRBD2	NA	TRBV3-1/TRBV3-2	TRBJ2-7	TGTGCCAGCAGCCCCATAGGGGAACTAGCGGATTACGAGCAGTACTTC	CASSPIGELADYEQYF
NA	NA	TRBV10-3	TRBJ2-1	TGTGCCATCAGATTTACAGGGGGGGACCTGAATGAGCAGTTCTTC	CAIRFTGGDLNEQFF
NA	NA	TRBV24-1	TRBJ1-2	TGTGCCATCCGTACCCTCGAACAGTCCAAATATGGCTACACCTTC	CAIRTLEQSKYGYTF
NA	NA	TRBV4-2	TRBJ1-2	TGTGCCAGCAGCCAAGCTGACAGGAAACTTTATGGCTACACCTTC	CASSQADRKLYGYTF
NA	NA	TRBV30	TRBJ2-7	TGTGCCTGGACCCGGACTGTGAGCTCCTACGAGCAGTACTTC	CAWTRTVSSYEQYF
NA	NA	TRBV15	TRBJ2-6	TGTGCCACCAGCAAGCAGGTTACTGGGGCCAACGTCCTGACTTTC	CATSKQVTGANVLTF